Following are 17 T cell receptor beta chains from one sample sequenced in a study of Graves' ophthalmopathy and Graves' hyperthyroidism. As the template, RNA transcripts were used to amplify TCR beta CDR3 regions. HTBI-primed RT-PCR formed the first round, and a multiplex PCR formed the second. MiXCR was run by TCRdb on the multiplex PCR reads, yielding one entry per CDR3 protein. This table has roughly 1.1 million distinct CDR3 sequences, about two fifths appearing once. Sequencing was done on a sample of peripheral blood or thyroid tissue (not recorded which). All receptors come from an adult man with Graves' hyperthyroidism.

A few counts support this clonotype. This rearrangement joins TRBV6-1 to TRBJ2-5; 7 bases match TRBD2. The length of the CDR3 is 16 residues. V dropped 2 bases and J dropped 1; count of bases not matched to a gene: 7. The germline CDR1 and CDR2 sequences are MNHNS and SASEGT. CDR3 DNA: TGTGCCAGCAGTGAATTGGGGGGAGGGCCCCAAGAGACCCAGTACTTC. Amino acids: CASSELGGGPQETQYF.

In this sample, this clonotype turned up many times. The V call is TRBV19, the J call TRBJ1-4, with D possibly matching TRBD1 (5 bases). This CDR3 comprises 13 residues. Germline assignment: CDR1 LNHDA and CDR2 SQIVND (reference sequence). Trimming took off 10 bases at V and 7 bases at J, with 16 bases between the two ends. CDR3 sequence (DNA): TGTGCCACCCGAATTCAGGGCGGTGAAAAACTGTTTTTT. This codes for CATRIQGGEKLFF. The whole variable domain, filled in from reference TRBV19 and TRBJ1-4, reads DGGITQSPKYLFRKEGQNVTLSCEQNLNHDAMYWYRQDPGQGLRLIYYSQIVNDFQKGDIAEGYSVSREKKESFPLTVTSAQKNPTAFYLCATRIQGGEKLFFGSGTQLSVL.

This clonotype occurred a few times. The chain couples TRBV12-3 or TRBV12-4 to TRBJ2-5; 9 nucleotides line up with TRBD1. V lost 6 bases to trimming and J lost 2 bases; unmatched junction nucleotides: 7. The length of the CDR3 is 15 residues. This chain's CDR3 is CASRPGTGPQETQYF. CDR3 DNA: TGTGCCAGCAGACCCGGGACAGGGCCTCAAGAGACCCAGTACTTC.

In this sample, this clonotype turned up many times. The chain has TRBV5-1 and TRBJ2-7; the D is unclear. The CDR3 length is 14 residues. Germline V gene data show CDR1 as SGHRS and CDR2 as YFSETQ. V was pared by 0 bases and J by 9 bases, with 16 bases between. CDR3 bases: TGCGCCAGCAGCTTGGGGTCAGGCCCACTGAGGCAGTACTTC. Translating gives CASSLGSGPLRQYF.

This chain joins TRBV20-1 and TRBJ1-1, with 10 bases lining up with TRBD1. There are 14 residues in the CDR3. Looked up from germline, CDR1 is DFQATT and CDR2 is SNEGSKA (reference sequence). Germline trimming cut 4 bases from V and 4 bases from J; bases unmatched to any gene: 6. The CDR3 DNA reads as TGCAGTGCTAAGACAGGGGGCTCGAGCACTGAAGCTTTCTTT. Its translation is CSAKTGGSSTEAFF.

This clonotype was observed many times. This rearrangement joins TRBV11-2 to TRBJ2-7, with D possibly being TRBD1 (5 bases). V lost 5 bases to trimming and J lost 0 bases, with 11 bases between them. Looked up from germline, CDR1 is SGHAT and CDR2 is FQNNGV. The length of the CDR3 is 14 residues. DNA of the CDR3: TGTGCCAGCAGCCAACGGACATTCTCCTACGAGCAGTACTTC. It codes for CASSQRTFSYEQYF.

The CDR3 DNA reads TGTGCCAGCAGCTGGGATAGCGGGAGTGAGACCCAGTACTTC. It translates to CASSWDSGSETQYF. The chain employs TRBV7-9 and TRBJ2-5, with 9 bases identical to TRBD2. The V and J ends lost 4 bases and 5 bases, in that order; junction bases with no gene match: 5. CDR3 length: 14 amino acids. Germline-derived CDR1 and CDR2 are SEHNR and FQNEAQ (reference sequence).

The table lists this clonotype with many counts. This chain joins TRBV7-9 and TRBJ2-5; D tentatively fits TRBD1 or TRBD2 (5 bases each). Trimming stripped 5 bases from V and 1 base from J, with 17 bases between. The CDR3 is 16 residues long. The germline CDR1 and CDR2 sequences are SEHNR and FQNEAQ (reference sequence). CDR3 sequence: CASSRLPAGSQETQYF. The CDR3 DNA sequence: TGTGCCAGCAGCCGACTTCCGGCAGGGAGCCAAGAGACCCAGTACTTC.

Points on this clonotype: This sequence may be a read error, since a much larger clone differs from it by one base. The chain uses TRBV2 and TRBJ1-3, with TRBD1 matching 7 bases. CDR3 size: 15 residues. Germline CDR1 is SNHLY and CDR2 is FYNNEI. The junction had 7 bases not matched to a gene; V was cut back by 7 bases and J by 1 base. CDR3 in DNA: TGTGCCAGCATTGGGACAGAGATTTCTGGAAACACCATATATTTT. It codes for CASIGTEISGNTIYF.

This clonotype was counted between two and nine times. The chain couples TRBV6-5 to TRBJ1-1; 8 bases match TRBD1. The CDR3 covers 12 residues. The V and J ends lost 5 bases and 7 bases, in that order; junction bases with no gene match: 3. The germline V gene encodes CDR1 MNHEY and CDR2 SVGAGI. In DNA form, the CDR3 reads TGTGCCAGCAGTGACGACAGGGGTGAAGCTTTCTTT. Residues: CASSDDRGEAFF.

This clonotype appeared many times. The rearrangement joins TRBV9 to TRBJ2-5, with a possible D match to TRBD2 (6 bases). The ends were cut back, 3 bases at V and 5 bases at J, with 11 bases in the middle. The CDR3 is 13 amino acids. Germline V gene lookup returns CDR1 SGDLS and CDR2 YYNGEE. CDR3 region: CASSGRASETQYF. The CDR3 DNA follows: TGTGCCAGCAGCGGGAGGGCCAGTGAGACCCAGTACTTC.

V is TRBV9 and J is TRBJ1-6; D not resolved. Trimming cost V 4 bases and J 9 bases, with 11 bases left between them. CDR1 is SGDLS and CDR2 is YYNGEE in the germline V gene. CDR3 length: 13 amino acids. In DNA form, the CDR3 reads TGTGCCAGCAGCCTCTCTTTGGGTTCACCCCTCCACTTT. Translating it yields CASSLSLGSPLHF.

The gene calls are TRBV10-3 and TRBJ2-2, with D maybe TRBD2 (5 bases). V was shortened by 6 bases and J by 5 bases, with 31 bases between the two germline ends. Germline V gives CDR1 ENHRY, CDR2 SYGVKD. This CDR3 comprises 20 residues. The CDR3 loop is CAIRGAPRLVGSIETGELFF. The CDR3, as DNA: TGTGCCATCAGGGGAGCCCCCAGACTGGTGGGCTCGATTGAAACCGGGGAGCTGTTTTTT.

This clonotype was seen repeatedly, ten times or more. The chain combines TRBV10-3 with TRBJ2-7; D is undetermined. This CDR3 spans 12 amino acids. CDR1 ENHRY and CDR2 SYGVKD come from the germline V gene. V dropped 6 bases and J dropped 1 base, with 7 bases sitting between them. Written as DNA, the CDR3 is TGTGCCATCAGAGGGCATTCCTACGAGCAGTACTTC. Translation gives CAIRGHSYEQYF.

This clonotype was seen repeatedly, ten times or more. CDR3 sequence (DNA): TGTGCCATCAGTGATACAGGGCAGGCTGAGCAGTACTTC. Translated, it gives CAISDTGQAEQYF. The chain uses TRBV10-3 and TRBJ2-7, with D possibly TRBD1 on 6 matching bases. Germline V gene sequence: CDR1 ENHRY, CDR2 SYGVKD. V lost 3 bases and J lost 7, with 13 bases in between. This CDR3 has 13 amino acids.

This clonotype was recorded once. V gene TRBV29-1 combines with J gene TRBJ1-1; TRBD1 aligns across 7 bases. After removal of 7 bases from V and 6 bases from J, the junction contained 8 bases not matched to a gene. Germline V gene data show CDR1 as SQVTM and CDR2 as ANQGSEA. The CDR3 spans 12 residues. This chain's CDR3 is CSGQGPTPEAFF. The CDR3 DNA is TGCAGCGGACAGGGACCCACTCCTGAAGCTTTCTTT.

The chain is built from TRBV7-9 and TRBJ2-7; possible D gene TRBD2, 7 bases. The V gene's germline CDR1 is SEHNR and CDR2 FQNEAQ (reference sequence). The CDR3 sequence is 15 residues long. Trimming shortened V by 4 bases and J by 3 bases, and 16 bases separated the two germline ends. CDR3 sequence reads: CASSSDGGLLYEQYF. As DNA, the CDR3 is TGTGCCAGCAGCTCCGACGGGGGGCTACTCTACGAGCAGTACTTC.